Following are 11 T cell receptor beta chains from one sample sequenced in a study of patients and donors after allogeneic stem cell transplantation. Each CDR3 protein gets one entry after TCRdb re-called the RT-PCR reads with MiXCR. Altogether about 410,000 distinct CDR3 sequences are present, 16% being singletons, with the ten largest covering less than 8.5%. Sequenced material: blood, either unsorted or a sorted T cell fraction (not recorded which). The receptors here all came from a human donor who was either an allogeneic HSCT recipient or a stem cell or donor lymphocyte infusion donor (not recorded which). It is not recorded whose cells these are; they may come from a transplant donor.

The rearrangement links TRBV20-1 to TRBJ1-1, with TRBD1 identical over 10 bases. The CDR3 runs 13 residues. Trimming removed 6 bases from V and 7 bases from J; junction bases left unmatched: 8. Germline V gene data show CDR1 as DFQATT and CDR2 as SNEGSKA (reference sequence). CDR3 region: CSASHDRGREAFF. The CDR3 DNA reads TGCAGTGCAAGCCATGACAGGGGGCGTGAAGCTTTCTTT.

Concerning this clonotype: This clone may be a read error of a much larger clone one base away. This chain uses TRBV5-1 with TRBJ1-6; D uncertain. Germline V CDR1 and CDR2: SGHRS, YFSETQ. The CDR3 is 13 amino acids. With 0 bases removed from V and 7 bases from J, the gap between germline ends came to 5 bases. CDR3 protein: CASSLDWNSPLHF. CDR3 sequence (DNA): TGCGCCAGCAGCTTGGACTGGAATTCACCCCTCCACTTT.

This clonotype was counted between two and nine times. The CDR3 nucleotides are TGTGCCAGTAGCAGACGGCGCAATCAGCCCCAGCATTTT. It encodes CASSRRRNQPQHF. This chain uses TRBV19 with TRBJ1-5, with D uncertain. Germline CDR1 and CDR2: LNHDA and SQIVND (reference sequence). The CDR3 loop spans 13 amino acids. The ends were cut back, 6 bases at V and 2 bases at J, with 8 bases in the middle.

The gene calls are TRBV12-3 or TRBV12-4 and TRBJ1-4; weak D call: TRBD1 (6 bases). Trimming took 6 bases from V and 8 from J, leaving 16 bases between them. This CDR3 comprises 14 residues. CDR3: CASSIVGAREKLFF. The CDR3, as DNA: TGTGCCAGCAGCATCGTGGGGGCGCGGGAAAAACTGTTTTTT.

This clonotype was seen more than once but under ten times. The chain is built from TRBV12-3 or TRBV12-4 and TRBJ2-7; 14 bases match TRBD2. V trimming: 5 bases; J trimming: 7 bases; junction bases outside the gene matches: 10. The CDR3 is made up of 16 amino acids. The CDR3, as DNA: TGTGCCAGCAGTAAGGGACTAGCGGGAGTACATCTGGAGCAGTACTTC. Protein sequence: CASSKGLAGVHLEQYF.

The chain is built from TRBV6-5 and TRBJ1-1; D not resolved. The ends were cut back, 0 bases at V and 1 base at J, with 9 bases in the middle. The germline V gene encodes CDR1 MNHEY and CDR2 SVGAGI. The CDR3 loop spans 15 amino acids. CDR3: CASSYSNQANTEAFF. The CDR3 DNA sequence: TGTGCCAGCAGTTACTCGAACCAGGCGAACACTGAAGCTTTCTTT.

This clonotype has just a few counts. The rearrangement uses TRBV4-1 and TRBJ1-5; 9 bases are a match to TRBD1. The V gene end was trimmed by 3 bases and the J gene end by 4 bases; junction bases not matched to a gene: 7. Looked up from germline, CDR1 is MGHRA and CDR2 is YSYEKL. The CDR3 loop spans 16 amino acids. CDR3 loop: CASSHSPGQGNQPQHF. DNA for the CDR3: TGCGCCAGCAGCCATTCCCCGGGACAGGGAAATCAGCCCCAGCATTTT.

This clonotype was detected many times. The gene calls are TRBV12-3 or TRBV12-4 and TRBJ1-1, with D possibly matching TRBD1 (5 bases). The CDR3 is 15 residues long. Trimming pared 3 bases from V and 1 base from J, leaving 12 bases between. For the CDR3, the DNA is TGTGCCAGCAGTTTCGTTGGGACGGCGAACACTGAAGCTTTCTTT. Residues: CASSFVGTANTEAFF.

This clonotype was counted between two and nine times. The V and J genes are TRBV20-1 and TRBJ2-5, with D possibly matching TRBD1 (6 bases). The length of the CDR3 is 14 residues. The V gene's germline CDR1 is DFQATT and CDR2 SNEGSKA (reference sequence). Trimming took 6 bases from V and 0 from J, leaving 14 bases between them. CDR3: CSAEGGRYQETQYF. The CDR3 DNA is TGCAGTGCCGAAGGGGGTCGTTACCAAGAGACCCAGTACTTC.

This clonotype was counted between two and nine times. V is TRBV6-4 and J is TRBJ1-2, with D maybe TRBD1 (5 bases). The germline CDR1 and CDR2 sequences are MRHNA and SNTAGT. The CDR3 contains 16 residues. V lost 7 bases to trimming and J lost 10 bases, with 28 bases between them. The chain's CDR3 is CASTPRVGPGRIVYTF. CDR3 DNA: TGTGCCAGCACCCCTCGAGTGGGACCGGGGCGTATTGTCTACACCTTC.

In the case of this clonotype: Possible read error: a much larger clone is one base away. The chain carries TRBV28 and TRBJ2-7; D remains unclear. V was clipped by 3 bases and J by 3 bases, with 15 bases between them. The V gene's germline CDR1 is MDHEN and CDR2 SYDVKM. The CDR3 has 15 amino acids. CDR3 bases: TGTGCCAGCAGTTTCGGCAGAAAATCTTACTACGAGCAGTACTTC. Protein product: CASSFGRKSYYEQYF. The complete variable domain, with remaining parts taken from reference TRBV28 and TRBJ2-7, reads DVKVTQSSRYLVKRTGEKVFLECVQDMDHENMFWYRQDPGLGLRLIYFSYDVKMKEKGDIPEGYSVSREKKERFSLILESASTNQTSMYLCASSFGRKSYYEQYFGPGTRLTVT.